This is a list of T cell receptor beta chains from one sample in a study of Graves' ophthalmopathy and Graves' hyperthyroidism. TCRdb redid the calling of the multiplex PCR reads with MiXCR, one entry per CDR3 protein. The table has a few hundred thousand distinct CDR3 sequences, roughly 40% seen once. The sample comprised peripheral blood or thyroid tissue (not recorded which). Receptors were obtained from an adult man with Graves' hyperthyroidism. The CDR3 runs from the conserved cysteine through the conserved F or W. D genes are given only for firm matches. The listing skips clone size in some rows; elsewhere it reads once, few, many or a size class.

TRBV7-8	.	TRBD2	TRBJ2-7	TGTGCCAGCAGCTTAGCCCAGGGACTAGCGGGAGGTTCCTACGAGCAGTACTTC	CASSLAQGLAGGSYEQYF
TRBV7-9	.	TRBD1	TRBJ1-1	TGTGCCAGCAGTGAGGGCAGGGGGGTCGCTTTCTTT	CASSEGRGVAFF
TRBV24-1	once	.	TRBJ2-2	TGTGCCAGCGCCGCCGTGGGAGGCAGGAAAAACACCGGGGAGCTGTTTTTT	CASAAVGGRKNTGELFF
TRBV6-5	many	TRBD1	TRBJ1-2	TGTGCCAGCAGAGCTACAGGGGGCAGCTATGGCTACACCTTC	CASRATGGSYGYTF
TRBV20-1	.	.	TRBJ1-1	TGCAGTGCTAGACCCGGGGGTGAAGACACTGAAGCCTTCTTT	CSARPGGEDTEAFF
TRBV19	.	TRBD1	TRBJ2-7	TGTGCCAGTAGCTTCAACGGACAGGGTGCCGGCGAGCAGTACTTC	CASSFNGQGAGEQYF
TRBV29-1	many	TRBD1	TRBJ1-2	TGCAGCGTTGACAGGGGGGAAAACTATGGCTACACCTTC	CSVDRGENYGYTF
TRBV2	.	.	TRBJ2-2	TGTGCCAGCAGCGGGACTTTTTACACCGGGGAGCTGTTTTTT	CASSGTFYTGELFF
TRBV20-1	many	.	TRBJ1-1	TGCAGTGCTAGAACACAGGTCAGAAGGGGCACTGAAGCTTTCTTT	CSARTQVRRGTEAFF
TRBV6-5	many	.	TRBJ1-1	TGTGCCAGCAGTTACACCCGGAACACTGAAGCTTTCTTT	CASSYTRNTEAFF
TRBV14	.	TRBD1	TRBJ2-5	TGTGCCAGCAGGACAGGGGGCGCTGGAGAGACCCAGTACTTC	CASRTGGAGETQYF
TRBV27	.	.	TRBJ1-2	TGTGCCAGCAGTTTATCGAATGGAGTTGGCTACACCTTC	CASSLSNGVGYTF
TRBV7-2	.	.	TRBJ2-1	TGTGCCAGCAGCTTGGACATGGCAGGGTCCCAGGGCGAGCAGTTCTTC	CASSLDMAGSQGEQFF
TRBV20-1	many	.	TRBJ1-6	TGCAGTGCTAGAGGACGGTTAAATTCACCCCTCCACTTT	CSARGRLNSPLHF
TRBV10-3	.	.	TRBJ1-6	TGTGCCATCAGTGAGTGGGCCCGGGGAAGCTCCTATAATCCACCCCTCCACTTT	CAISEWARGSSYNPPLHF
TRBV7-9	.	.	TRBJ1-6	TGTGCCAGCAGCTCCCGAGGGGGGGGTCCACCCCTCCACTTT	CASSSRGGGPPLHF
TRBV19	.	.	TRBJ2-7	TGTGCCAGTAGTAAAGGGGCTAGAATCGCCGACTACGAGCAGTACTTC	CASSKGARIADYEQYF
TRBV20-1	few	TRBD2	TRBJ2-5	TGCAGTGCTAGACCGCCTAGCGGGAGGCCCCGGGAGGAGACCCAGTACTTC	CSARPPSGRPREETQYF
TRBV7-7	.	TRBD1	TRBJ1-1	TGTGCCAGCAGCCAAGAAATCCCGGGACAGGGAGCGCGGGACACTGAAGCTTTCTTT	CASSQEIPGQGARDTEAFF
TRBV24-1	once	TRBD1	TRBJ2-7	TGTGCCACCAGTGAGCGGACAGGGTATCTCGAGCAGTACTTC	CATSERTGYLEQYF
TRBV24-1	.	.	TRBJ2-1	TGTGCCACCAGTGCCCCAGGGGTCTCCTACAATGAGCAGTTCTTC	CATSAPGVSYNEQFF
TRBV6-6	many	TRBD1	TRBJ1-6	TGTGCCAGCAGCCGCGGACAGGAGTTTTCACCCCTCCACTTT	CASSRGQEFSPLHF
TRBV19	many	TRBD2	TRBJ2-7	TGTGCCAGTACCGGAGGAGTAGCGGGAGCTTACGAGCAGTACTTC	CASTGGVAGAYEQYF
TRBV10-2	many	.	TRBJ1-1	TGCGCCAGCAGTGAGTCGATCAGGACCCTAGGGCACACTGAAGCTTTCTTT	CASSESIRTLGHTEAFF
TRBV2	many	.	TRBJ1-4	TGTGCCAGCAGTCTTCAGGGAGTGGGGGAAAAACTGTTTTTT	CASSLQGVGEKLFF
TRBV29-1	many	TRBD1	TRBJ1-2	TGCAGCGTTGAAGTCCGGCAGGGGGCCTGCACCTTC	CSVEVRQGACTF
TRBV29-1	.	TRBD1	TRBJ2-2	TGCAGCGTTGAGGGGACAGGGGGAGGGGGCAGGGAGCTGTTTTTT	CSVEGTGGGGRELFF
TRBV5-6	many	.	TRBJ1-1	TGTGCCAGCAGCTTGGGGTGGCAGAACACTGAAGCTTTCTTT	CASSLGWQNTEAFF